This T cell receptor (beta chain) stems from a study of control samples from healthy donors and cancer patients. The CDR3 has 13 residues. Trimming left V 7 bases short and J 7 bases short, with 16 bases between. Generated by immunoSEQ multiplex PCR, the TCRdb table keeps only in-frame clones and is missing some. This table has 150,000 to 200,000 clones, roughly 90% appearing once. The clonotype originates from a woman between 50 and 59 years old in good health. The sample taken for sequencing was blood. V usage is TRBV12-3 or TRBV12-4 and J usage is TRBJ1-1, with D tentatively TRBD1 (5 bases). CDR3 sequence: CASTHSTDNEAFF. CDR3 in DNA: TGTGCCAGCACACACTCAACGGACAATGAAGCTTTCTTT.